This T cell receptor (beta chain) is drawn from a study of lymphopenia after photon versus proton radiotherapy. A single count supports this clone. Its antigen is unknown. Findings of the study overall: Authors raise, but do not show, better survival with proton therapy. Larger post-nadir TCR diversity loss correlated inversely with survival in deceased patients. Post-nadir diversity loss with photons came from oligoclonal expansion, particularly CD8+ Temra cells.

The data were produced by immunoSEQ multiplex PCR, yet TCRdb's version contains in-frame clones alone and is incomplete. The sample lists about 68,000 clones, roughly 93% occurring once. The CDR3 is 17 residues long. Germline values: CDR1 SGHTA, CDR2 FQGTGA. V lost 1 base, J lost 2 bases, and 16 bases lay in between. The source is a woman aged 70-85 years with pancreatic cancer. The starting material was peripheral blood, obtained from a patient treated with photon-based radiotherapy. This chain connects TRBV7-3 to TRBJ2-3; D may be TRBD2 (5 bases). The CDR3 region has the DNA TGTGCCAGCAGCTTAAATCCGGCTAGCAGTTTCACAGATACGCAGTATTTT. Residues: CASSLNPASSFTDTQYF.